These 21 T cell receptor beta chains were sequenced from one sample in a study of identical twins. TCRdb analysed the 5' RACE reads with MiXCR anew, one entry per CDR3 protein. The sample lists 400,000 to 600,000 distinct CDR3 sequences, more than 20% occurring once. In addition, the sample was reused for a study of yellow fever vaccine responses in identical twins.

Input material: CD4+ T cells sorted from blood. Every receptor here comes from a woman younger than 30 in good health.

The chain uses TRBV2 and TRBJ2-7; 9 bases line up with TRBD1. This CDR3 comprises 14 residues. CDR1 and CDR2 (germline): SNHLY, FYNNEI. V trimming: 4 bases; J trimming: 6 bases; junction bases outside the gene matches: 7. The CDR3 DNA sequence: TGTGCCAGCAGTGCCCTGGGACAGGGTGCCGAGCAGTACGTC. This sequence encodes CASSALGQGAEQYV.

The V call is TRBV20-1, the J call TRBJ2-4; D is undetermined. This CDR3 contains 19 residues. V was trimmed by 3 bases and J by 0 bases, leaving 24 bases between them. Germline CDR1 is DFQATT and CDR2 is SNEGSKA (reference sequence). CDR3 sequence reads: CSASSWQREAAGAKNIQYF. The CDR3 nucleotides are TGCAGTGCTAGTTCATGGCAGCGTGAGGCCGCTGGAGCCAAAAACATTCAGTACTTC.

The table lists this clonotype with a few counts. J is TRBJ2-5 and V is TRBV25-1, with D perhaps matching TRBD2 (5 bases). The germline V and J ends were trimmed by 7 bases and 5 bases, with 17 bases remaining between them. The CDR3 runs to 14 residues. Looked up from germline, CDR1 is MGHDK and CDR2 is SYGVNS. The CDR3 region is CASTTVRGLETQYF. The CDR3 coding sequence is TGTGCCAGCACTACCGTCCGGGGTTTGGAGACCCAGTACTTC.

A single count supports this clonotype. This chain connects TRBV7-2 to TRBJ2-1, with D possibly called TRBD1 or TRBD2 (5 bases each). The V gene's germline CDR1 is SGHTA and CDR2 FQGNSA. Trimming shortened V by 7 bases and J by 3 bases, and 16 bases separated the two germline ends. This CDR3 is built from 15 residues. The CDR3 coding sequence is TGTGCCAGCACCTCTCGGGACCGAATCTACAATGAGCAGTTCTTC. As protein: CASTSRDRIYNEQFF.

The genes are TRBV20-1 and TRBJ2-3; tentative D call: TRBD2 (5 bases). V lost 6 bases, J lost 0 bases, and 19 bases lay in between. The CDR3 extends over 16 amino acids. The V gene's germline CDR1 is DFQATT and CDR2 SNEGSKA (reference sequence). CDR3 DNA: TGCAGTGCGGAGGACCCCCGACTATCTAGCACAGATACGCAGTATTTT. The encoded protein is CSAEDPRLSSTDTQYF.

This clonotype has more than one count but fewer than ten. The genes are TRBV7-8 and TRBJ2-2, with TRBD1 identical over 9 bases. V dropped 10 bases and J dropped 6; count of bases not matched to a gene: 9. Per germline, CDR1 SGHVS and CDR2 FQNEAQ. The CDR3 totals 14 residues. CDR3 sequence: CATHRDRVPGELFF. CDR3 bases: TGTGCCACACACCGGGACAGGGTTCCCGGGGAGCTGTTTTTT.

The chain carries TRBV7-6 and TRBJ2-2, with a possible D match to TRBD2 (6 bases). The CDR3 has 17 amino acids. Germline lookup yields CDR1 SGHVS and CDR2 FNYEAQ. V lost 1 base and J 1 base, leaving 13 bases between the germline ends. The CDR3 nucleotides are TGTGCCAGCAGCTTAGAGGCCGGGGGTCAGAACACCGGGGAGCTGTTTTTT. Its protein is CASSLEAGGQNTGELFF.

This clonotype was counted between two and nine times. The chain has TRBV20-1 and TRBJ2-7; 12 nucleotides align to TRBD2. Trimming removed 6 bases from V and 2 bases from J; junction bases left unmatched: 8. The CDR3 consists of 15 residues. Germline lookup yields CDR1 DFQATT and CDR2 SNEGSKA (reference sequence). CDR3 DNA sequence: TGCAGTGCACCCACTAGCGGGGGGTTAACCTACGAGCAGTACGTC. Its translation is CSAPTSGGLTYEQYV.

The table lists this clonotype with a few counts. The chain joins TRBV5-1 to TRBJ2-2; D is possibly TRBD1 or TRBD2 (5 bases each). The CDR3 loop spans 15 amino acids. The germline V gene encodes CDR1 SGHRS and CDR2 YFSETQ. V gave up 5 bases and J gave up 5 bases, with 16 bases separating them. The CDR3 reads CASSWDRIGTGELFF. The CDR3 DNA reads TGCGCCAGCAGTTGGGACCGGATTGGTACCGGGGAGCTGTTTTTT.

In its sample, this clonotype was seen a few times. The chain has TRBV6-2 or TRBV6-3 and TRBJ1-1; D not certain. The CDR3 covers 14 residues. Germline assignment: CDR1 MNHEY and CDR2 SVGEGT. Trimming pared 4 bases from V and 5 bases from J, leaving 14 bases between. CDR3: CASSFSGVVTEAFF. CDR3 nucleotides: TGTGCCAGCAGTTTTTCGGGTGTGGTTACTGAAGCTTTCTTT.

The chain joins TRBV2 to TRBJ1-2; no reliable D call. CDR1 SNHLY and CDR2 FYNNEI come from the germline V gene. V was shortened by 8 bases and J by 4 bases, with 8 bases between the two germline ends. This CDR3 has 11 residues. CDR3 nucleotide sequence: TGTGCCAGCGGAGAGATCTATGGCTACACCTTC. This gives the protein CASGEIYGYTF.

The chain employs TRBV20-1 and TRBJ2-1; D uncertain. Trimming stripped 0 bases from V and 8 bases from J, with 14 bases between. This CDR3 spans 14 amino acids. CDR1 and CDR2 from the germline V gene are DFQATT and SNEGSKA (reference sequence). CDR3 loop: CSAREKTPLDEQFF. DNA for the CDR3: TGCAGTGCTAGAGAGAAGACCCCGTTAGATGAGCAGTTCTTC.

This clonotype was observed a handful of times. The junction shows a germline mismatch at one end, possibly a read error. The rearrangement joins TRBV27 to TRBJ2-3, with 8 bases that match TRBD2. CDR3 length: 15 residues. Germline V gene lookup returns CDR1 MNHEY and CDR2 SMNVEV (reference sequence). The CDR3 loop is CASSEPGLGTDTQYF. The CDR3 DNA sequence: TGTGCCAGCAGTGAGCCGGGACTAGGCACGGATACGCAGTATTTT.

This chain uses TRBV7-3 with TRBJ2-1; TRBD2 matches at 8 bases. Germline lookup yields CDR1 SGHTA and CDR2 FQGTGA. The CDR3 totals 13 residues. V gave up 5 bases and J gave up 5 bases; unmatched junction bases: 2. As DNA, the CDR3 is TGTGCCAGCAGCCCCGGGAGGGACAATGAGCAGTTCTTC. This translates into CASSPGRDNEQFF.

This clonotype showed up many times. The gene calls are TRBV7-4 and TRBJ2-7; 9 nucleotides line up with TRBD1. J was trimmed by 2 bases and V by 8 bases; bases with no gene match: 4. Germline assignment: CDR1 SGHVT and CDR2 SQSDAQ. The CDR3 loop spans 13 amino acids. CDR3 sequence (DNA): TGTGCCAGCGGACAGGGGATAACCTACGAGCAGTACGTC. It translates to CASGQGITYEQYV.

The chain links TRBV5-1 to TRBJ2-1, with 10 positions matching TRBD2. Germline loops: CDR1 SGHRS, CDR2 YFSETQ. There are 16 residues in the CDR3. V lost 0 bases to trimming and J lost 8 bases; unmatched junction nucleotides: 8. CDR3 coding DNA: TGCGCCAGCAGCTTGGCCGGGACTAGCGCCCCCGATGAGCAGTTCTTC. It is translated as CASSLAGTSAPDEQFF.

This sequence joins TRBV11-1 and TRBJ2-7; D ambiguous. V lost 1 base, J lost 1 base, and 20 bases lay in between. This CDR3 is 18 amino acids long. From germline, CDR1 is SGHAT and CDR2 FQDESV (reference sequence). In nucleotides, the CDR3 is TGTGCCAGCAGCTTAGAGGGTCGCGCCCGAATAAAATCCTACGAGCAGTACTTC. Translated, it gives CASSLEGRARIKSYEQYF.

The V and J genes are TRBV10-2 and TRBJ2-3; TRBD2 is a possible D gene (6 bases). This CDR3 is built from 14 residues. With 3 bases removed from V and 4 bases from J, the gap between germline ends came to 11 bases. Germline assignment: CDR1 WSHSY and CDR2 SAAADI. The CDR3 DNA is TGCGCCAGCAGTGATCTAGCGAGGGCAGATACGCAGTATTTT. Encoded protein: CASSDLARADTQYF.

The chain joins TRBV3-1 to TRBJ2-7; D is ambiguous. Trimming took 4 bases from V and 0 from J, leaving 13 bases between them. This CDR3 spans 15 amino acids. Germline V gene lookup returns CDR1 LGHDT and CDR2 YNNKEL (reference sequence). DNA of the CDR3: TGTGCCAGCAGCCCATTCGGTGGGATCTCCTACGAGCAGTACTTC. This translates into CASSPFGGISYEQYF.

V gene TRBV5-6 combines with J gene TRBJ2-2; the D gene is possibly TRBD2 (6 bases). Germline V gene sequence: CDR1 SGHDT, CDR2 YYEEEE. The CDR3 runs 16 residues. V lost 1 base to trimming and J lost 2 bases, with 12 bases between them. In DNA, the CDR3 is TGTGCCAGCAGCTTGTACCGGGAGCCAAACACCGGGGAGCTGTTTTTT. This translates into CASSLYREPNTGELFF. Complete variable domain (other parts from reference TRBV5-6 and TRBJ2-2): DAGVTQSPTHLIKTRGQQVTLRCSPKSGHDTVSWYQQALGQGPQFIFQYYEEEERQRGNFPDRFSGHQFPNYSSELNVNALLLGDSALYLCASSLYREPNTGELFFGEGSRLTVL.

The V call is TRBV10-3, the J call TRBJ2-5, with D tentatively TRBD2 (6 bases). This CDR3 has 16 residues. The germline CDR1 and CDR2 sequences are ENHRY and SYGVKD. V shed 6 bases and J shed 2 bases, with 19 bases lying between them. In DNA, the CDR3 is TGTGCCATCAGCCAAGGAGGGGACGGCCTTCAAGAGACCCAGTACTTC. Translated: CAISQGGDGLQETQYF.